This record covers a single T cell receptor beta chain. CDR3 length: 13 residues. The germline V gene has CDR1 SGDLS and CDR2 YYNGEE. The V segment lost 4 bases and the J segment 6 bases; nucleotides outside the gene matches: 7. These data are taken from a study of T cell changes during pregnancy in multiple sclerosis. Here immunoSEQ multiplex PCR was the method, and the copy in TCRdb shows in-frame clones only, minus some. This table has about 57,000 clones, under 95% appearing once. This receptor was identified in a female donor in good health, enrolled as a control in a pregnancy study. The chain combines TRBV9 with TRBJ2-7, with TRBD1 matching 7 bases. Sequencing was performed on peripheral blood, taken after pregnancy. The CDR3 region is CASSPRGGAEQYF. The CDR3 DNA reads as TGTGCCAGCAGCCCGCGAGGGGGCGCCGAGCAGTACTTC.